This TCR beta chain was recovered during a study of blood T cell repertoires in COVID-19. Study background: Samples came from the United States, Italy and Spain, spanning acute and convalescent COVID-19. The cDNA or gDNA used as material had been derived from T cells, B-cell-depleted T cells, or PBMCs.

Trimming took 4 bases from V and 0 from J, leaving 10 bases between them. The CDR3 has 15 amino acids. Germline CDR1 is SGHKS and CDR2 is YYEKEE (reference sequence). Original analysis: Estimation of nucleated cell counts relied on the amplification of reference gene primers. Data came from immunoSEQ multiplex PCR; TCRdb stores just in-frame clones and leaves some out. V and J calls and clone size are copied from that table; D and trimming were computed from the DNA. The sample carries roughly 25,000 clones, about 70% recorded once. Seattle-derived patients entered the study during active infection and were followed longitudinally.

The sequence was obtained from a man aged 50 or older with COVID-19, enrolled during active disease. The source material was peripheral blood. The V and J genes are TRBV5-5 and TRBJ1-4; D gene uncertain. The CDR3 nucleotides are TGTGCCAGCAGCCGAGATTTTACAACTAATGAAAAACTGTTTTTT. It encodes CASSRDFTTNEKLFF.